Sequencing of this T cell receptor (beta chain) was carried out in a study of human T cells and chemical hapten exposure. The sample's time point: pre-sensitization, week 0. Treatment in this sample: therapeutic diphenylcyclopropenone sensitization with weekly scalp DPC. This clonotype was counted at least ten times. TCRdb reprocessed the RACE reads with MiXCR, giving one entry per CDR3 protein. The sample includes under 90,000 distinct CDR3 sequences, 9.6% of them seen just once. Germline CDR1 reads SGHRS; CDR2 reads YFSETQ. Trimming left V 1 base short and J 2 bases short, with 11 bases between. The CDR3 length is 15 residues.

The sample was whole blood, taken in connection with sensitization to the hapten diphenylcyclopropenone (DPC). The TCR sequence derives from a woman in her forties with alopecia areata. Some clones in this sample may be carry-over from other donors' samples. The gene calls are TRBV5-1 and TRBJ2-3; no reliable D call. The CDR3 sequence is CASSLNLGFTDTQYF. CDR3 sequence (DNA): TGCGCCAGCAGCTTGAATCTCGGCTTCACAGATACGCAGTATTTT.